The T cell receptor (beta chain) described here comes from a study of lung T cells in sarcoidosis with Löfgren's syndrome. By sample share, this clonotype is medium-sized (0.01 to 0.1%). TCRdb processed the reads anew with MiXCR; each CDR3 protein has one entry. The sample yields about 19,000 distinct CDR3 sequences, roughly a fifth seen once. This CDR3 region has 12 residues. The germline V gene encodes CDR1 DFQATT and CDR2 SNEGSKA (reference sequence). V was shortened by 3 bases and J by 12 bases, with 17 bases between the two germline ends. The receptor's source is a human donor with sarcoidosis (Löfgren's syndrome or another form), or a control subject (not recorded which). This rearrangement joins TRBV20-1 to TRBJ1-1, with D perhaps matching TRBD1 (6 bases). Sequenced material: CD4+ T cells from bronchoalveolar lavage. The CDR3 DNA follows: TGCAGTGCTAGTCAACAGGGTGGCAGTACTTTCTTT. This translates into CSASQQGGSTFF.